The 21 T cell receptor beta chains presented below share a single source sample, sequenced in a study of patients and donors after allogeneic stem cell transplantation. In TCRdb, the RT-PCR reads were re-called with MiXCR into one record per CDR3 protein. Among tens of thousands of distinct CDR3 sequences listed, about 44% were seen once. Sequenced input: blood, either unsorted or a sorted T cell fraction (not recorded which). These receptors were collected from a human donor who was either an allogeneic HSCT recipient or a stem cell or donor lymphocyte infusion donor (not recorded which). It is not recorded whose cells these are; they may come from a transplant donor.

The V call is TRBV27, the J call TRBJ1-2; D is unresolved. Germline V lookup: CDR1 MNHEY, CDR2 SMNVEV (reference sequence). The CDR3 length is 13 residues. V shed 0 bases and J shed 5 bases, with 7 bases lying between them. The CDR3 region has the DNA TGTGCCAGCAGTTTATCGAGCCATTATGGCTACACCTTC. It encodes CASSLSSHYGYTF.

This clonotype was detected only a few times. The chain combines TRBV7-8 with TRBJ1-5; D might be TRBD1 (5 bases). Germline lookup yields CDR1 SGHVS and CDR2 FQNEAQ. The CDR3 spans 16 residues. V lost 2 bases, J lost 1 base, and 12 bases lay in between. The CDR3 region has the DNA TGTGCCAGCAGCTTACAACCCAGGGACAGCAATCAGCCCCAGCATTTT. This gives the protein CASSLQPRDSNQPQHF. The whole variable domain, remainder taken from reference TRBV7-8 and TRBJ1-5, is GAGVSQSPRYKVAKRGQDVALRCDPISGHVSLFWYQQALGQGPEFLTYFQNEAQLDKSGLPSDRFFAERPEGSVSTLKIQRTQQEDSAVYLCASSLQPRDSNQPQHFGDGTRLSIL.

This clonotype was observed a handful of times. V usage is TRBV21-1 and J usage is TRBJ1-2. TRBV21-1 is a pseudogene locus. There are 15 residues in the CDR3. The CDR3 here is CASSKLPPARKGYTF. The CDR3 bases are TGTGCCAGCAGCAAGCTTCCTCCGGCAAGAAAGGGCTACACCTTC.

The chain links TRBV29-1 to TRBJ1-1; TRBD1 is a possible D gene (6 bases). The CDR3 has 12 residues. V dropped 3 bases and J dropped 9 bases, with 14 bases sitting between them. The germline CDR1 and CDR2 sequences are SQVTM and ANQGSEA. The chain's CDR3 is CSVEPGGTQAFF. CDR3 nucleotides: TGCAGCGTTGAGCCCGGGGGCACCCAAGCTTTCTTT.

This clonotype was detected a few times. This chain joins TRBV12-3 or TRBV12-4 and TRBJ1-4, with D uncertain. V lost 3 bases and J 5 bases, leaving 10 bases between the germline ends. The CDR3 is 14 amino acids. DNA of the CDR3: TGTGCCAGCAGTTTCTGGGGTAACAATGAAAAACTGTTTTTT. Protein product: CASSFWGNNEKLFF.

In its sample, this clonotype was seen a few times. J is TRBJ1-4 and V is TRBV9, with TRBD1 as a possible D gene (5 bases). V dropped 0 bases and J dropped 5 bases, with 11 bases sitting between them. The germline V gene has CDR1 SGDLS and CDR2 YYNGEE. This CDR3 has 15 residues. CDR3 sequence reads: CASSVGQGANEKLFF. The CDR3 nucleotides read TGTGCCAGCAGCGTAGGTCAGGGCGCCAATGAAAAACTGTTTTTT.

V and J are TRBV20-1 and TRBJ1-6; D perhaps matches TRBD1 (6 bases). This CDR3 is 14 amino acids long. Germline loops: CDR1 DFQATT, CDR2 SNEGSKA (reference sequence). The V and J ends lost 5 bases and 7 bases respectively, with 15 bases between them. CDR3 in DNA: TGCAGTGCTGACCAAGACAGGAGGAATTCACCCCTCCACTTT. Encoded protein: CSADQDRRNSPLHF.

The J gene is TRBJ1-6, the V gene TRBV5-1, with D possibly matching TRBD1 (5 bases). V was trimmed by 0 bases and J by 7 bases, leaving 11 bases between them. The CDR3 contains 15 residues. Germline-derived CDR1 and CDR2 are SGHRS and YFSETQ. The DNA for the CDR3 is TGCGCCAGCAGCTTGGGCGGGGACCCGAATTCACCCCTCCACTTT. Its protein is CASSLGGDPNSPLHF.

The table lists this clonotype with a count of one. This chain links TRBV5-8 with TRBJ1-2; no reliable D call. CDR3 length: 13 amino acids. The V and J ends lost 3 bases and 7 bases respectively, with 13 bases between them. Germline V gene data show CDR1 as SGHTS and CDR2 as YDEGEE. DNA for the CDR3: TGTGCCAGCAGCTCCGAGCCCCGTATTGGCTACACCTTC. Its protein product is CASSSEPRIGYTF.

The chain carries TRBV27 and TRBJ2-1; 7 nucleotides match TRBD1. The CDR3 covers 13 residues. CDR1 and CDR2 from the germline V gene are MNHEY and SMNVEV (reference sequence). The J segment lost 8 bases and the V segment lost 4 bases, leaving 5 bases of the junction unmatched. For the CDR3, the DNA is TGTGCCAGCAGTTCGCGACAGGGCGATGAGCAGTTCTTC. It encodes CASSSRQGDEQFF.

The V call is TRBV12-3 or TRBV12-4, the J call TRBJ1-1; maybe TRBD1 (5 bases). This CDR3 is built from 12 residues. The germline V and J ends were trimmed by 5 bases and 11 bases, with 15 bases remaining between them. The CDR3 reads CASSPGLGWAFF. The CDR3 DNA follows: TGTGCCAGCAGTCCAGGGTTGGGGTGGGCTTTCTTT.

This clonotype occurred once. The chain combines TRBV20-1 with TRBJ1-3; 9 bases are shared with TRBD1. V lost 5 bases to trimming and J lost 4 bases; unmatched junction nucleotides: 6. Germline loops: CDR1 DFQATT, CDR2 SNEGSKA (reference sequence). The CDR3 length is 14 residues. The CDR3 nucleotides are TGCAGTGCTGCGGGACAGGGAGCCGGAAACACCATATATTTT. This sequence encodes CSAAGQGAGNTIYF.

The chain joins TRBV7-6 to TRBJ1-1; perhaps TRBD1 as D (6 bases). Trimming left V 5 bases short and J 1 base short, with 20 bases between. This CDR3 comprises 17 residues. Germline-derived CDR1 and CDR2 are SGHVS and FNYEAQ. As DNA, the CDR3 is TGTGCCAGCAGCCTCCTATCCGTGGGGGGCTCGAACACTGAAGCTTTCTTT. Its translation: CASSLLSVGGSNTEAFF.

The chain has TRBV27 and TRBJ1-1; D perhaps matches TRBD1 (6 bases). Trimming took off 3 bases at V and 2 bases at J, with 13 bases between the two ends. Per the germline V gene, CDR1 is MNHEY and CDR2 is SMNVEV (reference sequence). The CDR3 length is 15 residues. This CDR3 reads CASSFSATGNTEAFF. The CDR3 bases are TGTGCCAGCAGTTTCAGCGCGACAGGTAACACTGAAGCTTTCTTT.

The CDR3 DNA sequence: TGCGCCAGCAGCCAGTGGACAGTTAATCAGCCCCAGCATTTT. This encodes CASSQWTVNQPQHF. The chain is built from TRBV4-1 and TRBJ1-5; perhaps TRBD1 as D (6 bases). CDR3 length equals 14 residues. CDR1 MGHRA and CDR2 YSYEKL come from the germline V gene. The V end lost 3 bases, the J end lost 4 bases, and 10 bases lay between the germline ends.

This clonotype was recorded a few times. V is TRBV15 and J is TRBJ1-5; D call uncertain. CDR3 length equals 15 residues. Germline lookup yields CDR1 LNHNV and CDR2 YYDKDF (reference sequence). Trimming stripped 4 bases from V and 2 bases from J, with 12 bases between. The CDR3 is CATSILAVGNQPQHF. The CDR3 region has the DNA TGTGCCACCAGCATACTTGCGGTCGGCAATCAGCCCCAGCATTTT.

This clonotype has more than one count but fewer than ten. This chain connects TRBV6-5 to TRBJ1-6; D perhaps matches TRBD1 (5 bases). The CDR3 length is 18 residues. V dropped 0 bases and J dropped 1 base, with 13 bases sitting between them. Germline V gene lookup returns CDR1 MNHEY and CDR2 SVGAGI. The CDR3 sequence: CASSYSSFGGSYNSPLHF. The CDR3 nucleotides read TGTGCCAGCAGTTACTCGTCCTTTGGGGGGTCCTATAATTCACCCCTCCACTTT.

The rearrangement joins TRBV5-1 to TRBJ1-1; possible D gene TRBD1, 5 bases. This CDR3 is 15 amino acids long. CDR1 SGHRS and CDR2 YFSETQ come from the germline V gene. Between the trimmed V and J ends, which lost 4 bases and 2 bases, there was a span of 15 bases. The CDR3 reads CASSARDGFNTEAFF. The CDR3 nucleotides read TGCGCCAGCAGCGCCCGGGACGGATTCAACACTGAAGCTTTCTTT.

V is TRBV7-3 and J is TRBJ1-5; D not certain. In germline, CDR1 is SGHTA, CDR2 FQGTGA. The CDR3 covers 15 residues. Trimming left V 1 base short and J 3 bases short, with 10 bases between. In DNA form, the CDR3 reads TGTGCCAGCAGCTTAATTCGGGTATTCAATCAGCCCCAGCATTTT. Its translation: CASSLIRVFNQPQHF.

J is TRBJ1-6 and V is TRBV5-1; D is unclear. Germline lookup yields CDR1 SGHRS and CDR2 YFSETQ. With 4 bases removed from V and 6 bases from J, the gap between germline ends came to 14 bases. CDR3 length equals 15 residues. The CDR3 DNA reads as TGCGCCAGCAGCCCGGAACCAAATTCTAATTCACCCCTCCACTTT. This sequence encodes CASSPEPNSNSPLHF. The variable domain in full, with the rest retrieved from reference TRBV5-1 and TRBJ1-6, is KAGVTQTPRYLIKTRGQQVTLSCSPISGHRSVSWYQQTPGQGLQFLFEYFSETQRNKGNFPGRFSGRQFSNSRSEMNVSTLELGDSALYLCASSPEPNSNSPLHFGNGTRLTVT.

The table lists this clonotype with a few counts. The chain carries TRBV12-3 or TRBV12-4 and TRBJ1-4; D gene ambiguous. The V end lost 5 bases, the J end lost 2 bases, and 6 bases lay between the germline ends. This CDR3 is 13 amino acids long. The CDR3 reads CASSAPTNEKLFF. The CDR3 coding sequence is TGTGCCAGCAGTGCCCCCACTAATGAAAAACTGTTTTTT.